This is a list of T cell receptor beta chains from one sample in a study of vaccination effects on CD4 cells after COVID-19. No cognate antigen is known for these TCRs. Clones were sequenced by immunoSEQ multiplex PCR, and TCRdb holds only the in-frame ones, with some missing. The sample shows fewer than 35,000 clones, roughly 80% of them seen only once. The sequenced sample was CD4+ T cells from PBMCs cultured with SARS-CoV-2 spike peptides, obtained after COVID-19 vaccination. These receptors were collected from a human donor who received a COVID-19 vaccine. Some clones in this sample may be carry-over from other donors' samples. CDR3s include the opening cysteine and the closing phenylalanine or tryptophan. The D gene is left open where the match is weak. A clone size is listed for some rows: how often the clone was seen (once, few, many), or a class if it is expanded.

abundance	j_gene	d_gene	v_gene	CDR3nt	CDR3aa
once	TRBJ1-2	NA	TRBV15	TGTGCCACCAGCAGAGACCGGCAGGGAGTTGGCTACACCTTC	CATSRDRQGVGYTF
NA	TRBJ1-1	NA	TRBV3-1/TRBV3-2	TGTGCCAGCAGCCAAGACTTGTGGGGGATCGGGAACACTGAAGCTTTCTTT	CASSQDLWGIGNTEAFF
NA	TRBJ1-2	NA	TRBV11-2	TGTGCCAGCAGCTTAAGTACAGGGAGCTATGGCTACACCTTC	CASSLSTGSYGYTF
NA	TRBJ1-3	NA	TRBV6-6	TGTGCCAGCAAATTATCCGACGGCTCTGGAAACACCATATATTTT	CASKLSDGSGNTIYF
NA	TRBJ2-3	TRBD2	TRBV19	TGTGCCAGTAGTACCGGACTAGCTAGGTCAATAAATACGCAGTATTTT	CASSTGLARSINTQYF
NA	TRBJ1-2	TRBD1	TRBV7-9	TGTGCCAGCAGCTTAATGGGACAGGAGTCCTATGGCTACACCTTC	CASSLMGQESYGYTF
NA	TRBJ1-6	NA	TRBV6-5	TGTGCCAGCAGTTACTCGACTCAGGGGAATAATTCACCCCTCCACTTT	CASSYSTQGNNSPLHF
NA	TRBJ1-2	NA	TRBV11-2	TGTGCCAGCAGCCCCTCCTCGGGGGCGACTGGCTACACCTTC	CASSPSSGATGYTF
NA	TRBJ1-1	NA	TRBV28	TGTGCCAGCAGTTTCCTAAGGATAGCCGGGACTGAAGCTTTCTTT	CASSFLRIAGTEAFF
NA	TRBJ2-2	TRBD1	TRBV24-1	TGTGCCACCAGTACAGGCAGGGGGCCGAACACCGGGGAGCTGTTTTTT	CATSTGRGPNTGELFF
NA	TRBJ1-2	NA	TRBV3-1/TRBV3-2	TGTGCCAGCAGAGTCGAGGGGTTCTATGGCTACACCTTC	CASRVEGFYGYTF
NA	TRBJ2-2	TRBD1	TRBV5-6	TGTGCCAGCAGCTGGAACAGGGGGGCGAACACCGGGGAGCTGTTTTTT	CASSWNRGANTGELFF
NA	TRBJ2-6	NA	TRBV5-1	TGCGCCAGCAGCTTGGGGGGGGTTTCCGGGGCCAACGTCCTGACTTTC	CASSLGGVSGANVLTF
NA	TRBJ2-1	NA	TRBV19	TGTGCCAGTAGTACGGGGGCCTACTACAATGAGCAGTTCTTC	CASSTGAYYNEQFF
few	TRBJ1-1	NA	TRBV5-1	TGCGCCAGCAGCTCCGGACAGTCTCCTGAAGCTTTCTTT	CASSSGQSPEAFF
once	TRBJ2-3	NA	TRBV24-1	TGTGCCACCATTGGTGACACAGATACGCAGTATTTT	CATIGDTDTQYF
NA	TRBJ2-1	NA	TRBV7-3	TGTGCCAGCAGCTTAGAGGGGAGCTCCTACAATGAGCAGTTCTTC	CASSLEGSSYNEQFF
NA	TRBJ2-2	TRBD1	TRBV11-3	TGTGCCAGCAGCTTCACCGGGACAGCCGGCGGGGAGCTGTTTTTT	CASSFTGTAGGELFF
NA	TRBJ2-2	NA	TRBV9	TGTGCCAGCAGCGCATCAAGTTCCACCGGGGAGCTGTTTTTT	CASSASSSTGELFF
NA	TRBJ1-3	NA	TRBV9	TGTGCCAGCAGCGTAGCAGGGGGAAACACCATATATTTT	CASSVAGGNTIYF
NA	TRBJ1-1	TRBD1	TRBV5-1	TGCGCCAGCAGCAGACCCCGGGACAGACCCATGAACACTGAAGCTTTCTTT	CASSRPRDRPMNTEAFF
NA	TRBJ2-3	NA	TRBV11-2	TGTGCCAGCAGCCCCCGACTAGAGAGCCGCACAGATACGCAGTATTTT	CASSPRLESRTDTQYF
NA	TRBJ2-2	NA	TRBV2	TGTGCCAGCAGTAGGTTCGCGGCGAACACCGGGGAGCTGTTTTTT	CASSRFAANTGELFF
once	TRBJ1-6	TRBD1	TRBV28	TGTGCCAGCAGGCCGGGACAGGGAGAACCCATAATATCCCGCTCACCCCTCCACTTT	CASRPGQGEPIISRSPLHF
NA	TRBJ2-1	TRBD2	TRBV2	TGTGCCAGCGTGAGGGAGCGACTAGCGGGGGGAAATGAGCAGTTCTTC	CASVRERLAGGNEQFF
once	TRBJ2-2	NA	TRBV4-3	TGCGCCAGCAGCCACTCGAAGTTCACCGGGGAGCTGTTTTTT	CASSHSKFTGELFF
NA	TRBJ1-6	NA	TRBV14	TGTGCCAGCAGCCAAGATATGATTCCAAATTCACCCCTCCACTTT	CASSQDMIPNSPLHF
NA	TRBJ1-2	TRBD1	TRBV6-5	TGTGCCAGCAGCCGGACAGGTTGGGAATATGGCTACACCTTC	CASSRTGWEYGYTF
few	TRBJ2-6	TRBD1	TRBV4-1	TGCGCCAGCAGCGCCAGATCCATGACAGGGTTACTATCCTCTGGGGCCAACGTCCTGACTTTC	CASSARSMTGLLSSGANVLTF
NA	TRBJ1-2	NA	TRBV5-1	TGCGCCAGCAGCCTCGGACACGGCTATGGCTACACCTTC	CASSLGHGYGYTF
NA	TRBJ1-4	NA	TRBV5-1	TGCGCCAGCAGCTTGGGCAGGAATGAAAAACTGTTTTTT	CASSLGRNEKLFF
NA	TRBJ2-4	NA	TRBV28	TGTGCCAGCAGTTTAGAGGGGAGAAGCATTCAGTACTTC	CASSLEGRSIQYF
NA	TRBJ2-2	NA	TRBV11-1	TGTGCCAGCAGCTTAGGCTTGAGCGTTGGCACCGGGGAGCTGTTTTTT	CASSLGLSVGTGELFF
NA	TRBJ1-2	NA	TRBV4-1	TGCGCCAGCAGCCAAGGGGGATACAGTGGTAGGGGATTAGCTAACTATGGCTACACCTTC	CASSQGGYSGRGLANYGYTF
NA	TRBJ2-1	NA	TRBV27	TGTGCCAGCAGTTTCCGGCTTTACAATGAGCAGTTCTTC	CASSFRLYNEQFF
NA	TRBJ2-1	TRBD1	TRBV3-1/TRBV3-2	TGTGCCAGCAGCCAAGAGGCTGGGACAGGTAGAGATGAGCAGTTCTTC	CASSQEAGTGRDEQFF
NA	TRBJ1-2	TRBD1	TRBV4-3	TGCGCCAGCAGCCATGAGGTGCGGGACAGAGGCGGCTACACCTTC	CASSHEVRDRGGYTF
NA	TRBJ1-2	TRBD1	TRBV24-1	TGTGCCACCAGTGATCCCGGGACAGGGCCTTGGGGCTACACCTTC	CATSDPGTGPWGYTF
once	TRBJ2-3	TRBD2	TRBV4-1	TGCGCCAGCAGCCCGCCGGGAGGCAGTCCTCGGCTACTGGATACGCAGTATTTT	CASSPPGGSPRLLDTQYF
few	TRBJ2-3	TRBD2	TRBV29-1	TGCAGCGTTGTGCTAGCGGGGGGAACAGATACGCAGTATTTT	CSVVLAGGTDTQYF
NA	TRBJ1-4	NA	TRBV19	TGTGCCAGTCAAAACGGTGTGGGAAGTGAAAAACTGTTTTTT	CASQNGVGSEKLFF
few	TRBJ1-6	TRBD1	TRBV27	TGTGCCAGCAGACGTTGGCAGGGGGGCTCCTATAATTCACCCCTCCACTTT	CASRRWQGGSYNSPLHF
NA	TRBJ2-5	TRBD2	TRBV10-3	TGTGCCATCGCCAGCCCGGGACTAGCGACCCAAGAGACCCAGTACTTC	CAIASPGLATQETQYF
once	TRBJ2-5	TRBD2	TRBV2	TGTGCCAGCAATCTTAGCGGGGGAGGAGAGACCCAGTACTTC	CASNLSGGGETQYF
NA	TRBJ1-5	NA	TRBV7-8	TGTGCCAGCGGTCGGTTAAGCAATCAGCCCCAGCATTTT	CASGRLSNQPQHF
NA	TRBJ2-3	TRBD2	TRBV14	TGTGCCAGCAGCCAAGATACCGGACTAGCGAGAGGAGATACGCAGTATTTT	CASSQDTGLARGDTQYF
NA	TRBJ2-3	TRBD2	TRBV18	TGTGCCAGCTCACCACCGACTAGCGGGATCCCAGATACGCAGTATTTT	CASSPPTSGIPDTQYF
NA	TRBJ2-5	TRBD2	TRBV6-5	TGTGCCAGCAGTTACTCAAGCGGGGGGGCCAAAAAGACCCAGTACTTC	CASSYSSGGAKKTQYF
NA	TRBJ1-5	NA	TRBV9	TGTGCCAGCAGCTCAGGGAGGACTGTCGATGGGCCCCAGCATTTT	CASSSGRTVDGPQHF
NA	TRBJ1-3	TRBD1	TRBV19	TGTGCCAGCGTCTCGACAGGGCTAACTGGAAACACCATATATTTT	CASVSTGLTGNTIYF